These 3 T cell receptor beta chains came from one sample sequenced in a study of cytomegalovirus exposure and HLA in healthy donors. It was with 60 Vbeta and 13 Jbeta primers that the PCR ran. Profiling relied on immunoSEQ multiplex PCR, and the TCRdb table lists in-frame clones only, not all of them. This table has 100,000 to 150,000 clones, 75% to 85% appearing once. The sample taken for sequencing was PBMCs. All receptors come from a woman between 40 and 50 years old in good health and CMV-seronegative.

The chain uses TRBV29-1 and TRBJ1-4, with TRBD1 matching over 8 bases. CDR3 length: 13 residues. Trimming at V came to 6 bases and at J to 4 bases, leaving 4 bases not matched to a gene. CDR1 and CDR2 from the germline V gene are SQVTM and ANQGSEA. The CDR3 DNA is TGCAGCGTCCTGACAGGGGATAATGAAAAACTGTTTTTT. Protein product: CSVLTGDNEKLFF. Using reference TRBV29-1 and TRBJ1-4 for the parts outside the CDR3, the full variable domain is SAVISQKPSRDICQRGTSLTIQCQVDSQVTMMFWYRQQPGQSLTLIATANQGSEATYESGFVIDKFPISRPNLTFSTLTVSNMSPEDSSIYLCSVLTGDNEKLFFGSGTQLSVL.

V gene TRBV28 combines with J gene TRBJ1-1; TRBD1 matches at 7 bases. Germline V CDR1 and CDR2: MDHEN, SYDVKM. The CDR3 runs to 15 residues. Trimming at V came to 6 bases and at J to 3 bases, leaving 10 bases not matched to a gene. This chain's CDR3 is CASRHRKGADTEAFF. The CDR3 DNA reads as TGTGCCAGCAGACACCGGAAGGGGGCCGACACTGAAGCTTTCTTT.

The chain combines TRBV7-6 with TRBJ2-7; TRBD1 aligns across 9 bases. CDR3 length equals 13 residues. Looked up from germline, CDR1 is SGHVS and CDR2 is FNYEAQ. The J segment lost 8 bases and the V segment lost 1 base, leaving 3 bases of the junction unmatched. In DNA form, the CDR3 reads TGTGCCAGCAGCTTAGGACAGGGGGACAAGCAGTACTTC. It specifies CASSLGQGDKQYF.